The clone carrying this T cell receptor (beta chain) was found a few times. V lost 3 bases and J 2 bases, leaving 13 bases between the germline ends. The CDR3 extends over 16 amino acids. Germline CDR1 MNHNS, CDR2 SASEGT. PCR primers comprised 60 Vbeta and 13 Jbeta primers. Repertoires were generated with immunoSEQ multiplex PCR, while TCRdb's copy carries only in-frame clones and drops some. The sample includes roughly 150,000 clones, 65% to 80% of them seen just once. The data are from a study of cytomegalovirus exposure and HLA in healthy donors. Input material: PBMCs. The chain combines TRBV6-1 with TRBJ2-2; D is possibly TRBD1 (5 bases). This clonotype originated in a woman aged 25 to 39 in good health and CMV-seronegative. CDR3 region: CASSELGAGNTGELFF. In DNA form, the CDR3 reads TGTGCCAGCAGTGAGCTAGGGGCCGGCAACACCGGGGAGCTGTTTTTT.